This T cell receptor beta chain was documented in a study of radiotherapy plus CTLA-4 blockade in lung cancer. Study in general: Disease control was seen in about 30% of patients, objective responses in 15% to 20%. Overall study findings and caveats: Expansion of tumor-derived TCR clones was observed in blood after radiotherapy plus ipilimumab. Reportedly, early blood T cell clone dynamics best predicted response, with interferon-beta.

Comments on this clone: Its specificity is not known.

Clones were sequenced by immunoSEQ multiplex PCR, and TCRdb holds only the in-frame ones, with some missing. The sample shows roughly 50,000 clones, more than 70% of them seen only once. The CDR3 runs 15 residues. Trimming at V came to 6 bases and at J to 6 bases, leaving 7 bases not matched to a gene. Germline CDR1 LNHDA, CDR2 SQIVND (reference sequence). The J gene is TRBJ1-5, the V gene TRBV19; 11 nucleotides align to TRBD1. Sequencing used peripheral blood, obtained from a patient treated with radiotherapy plus ipilimumab. This receptor was identified in a human donor with non-small cell lung cancer who had stable disease on radiotherapy plus ipilimumab. CDR3 residues: CASSGQGARGQPQHF. Here the CDR3 DNA reads TGTGCCAGTAGCGGACAGGGGGCAAGGGGTCAGCCCCAGCATTTT.